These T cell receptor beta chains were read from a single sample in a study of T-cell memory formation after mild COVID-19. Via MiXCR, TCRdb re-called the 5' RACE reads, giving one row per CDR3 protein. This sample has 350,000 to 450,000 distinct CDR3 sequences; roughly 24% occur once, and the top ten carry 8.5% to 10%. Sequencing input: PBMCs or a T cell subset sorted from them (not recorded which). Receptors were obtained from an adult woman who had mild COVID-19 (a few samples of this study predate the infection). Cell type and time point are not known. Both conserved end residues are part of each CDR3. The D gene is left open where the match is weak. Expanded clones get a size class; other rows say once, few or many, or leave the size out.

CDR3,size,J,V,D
CSARGQALNSPLHF,few,TRBJ1-6,TRBV20-1,.
CASSQDYANTEAFF,.,TRBJ1-1,TRBV4-2,.
CASSRDSHNSPLHF,.,TRBJ1-6,TRBV6-5,TRBD1
CASSATGWTEAFF,.,TRBJ1-1,TRBV2,.
CSASNRGRNTEAFF,.,TRBJ1-1,TRBV20-1,TRBD1
CASSAGGRVDEQYF,few,TRBJ2-7,TRBV9,TRBD2
CASRRQGRMFF,few,TRBJ2-1,TRBV6-5,TRBD1
CASSSQDRGAEKLFF,once,TRBJ1-4,TRBV12-3/TRBV12-4,.
CASSYSITRGREKLFF,.,TRBJ1-4,TRBV6-5,.
CASSLETGRTYEQYF,.,TRBJ2-7,TRBV5-1,TRBD1
CASSSPSRGAPYEQYF,.,TRBJ2-7,TRBV12-3/TRBV12-4,.
CSVEGIAGGALNEQFF,few,TRBJ2-1,TRBV29-1,TRBD2
CASSYSPRAEQFF,few,TRBJ2-1,TRBV6-5,.
CASRPLDRVHEQYF,few,TRBJ2-7,TRBV6-2/TRBV6-3,TRBD1
CASSYKGGATGELFF,.,TRBJ2-2,TRBV6-5,.
CASSVKAMNTEAFF,.,TRBJ1-1,TRBV6-1,.
CASRTDYSGNTIYF,few,TRBJ1-3,TRBV6-5,.